This T cell receptor (beta chain) emerged from a study of T cell repertoires in cytomegalovirus infection. Study-wide context: The public TCR beta signatures pointed to both CMV infection and matching HLA type.

Whole-study results and caveats: CMV-specific TCR beta clonotypes restricted by HLA-C were the ones dominating the ex vivo response. Cumulative public TCR beta family frequency identified carriers of CMV plus the relevant HLA.

The CDR3 spans 14 residues. Trimming pared 1 base from V and 2 bases from J, leaving 10 bases between. Germline V gives CDR1 SGDLS, CDR2 YYNGEE. This clonotype was observed a few times. The antigen remains unidentified. MiXCR, run by TCRdb on the reads, gives a single entry per CDR3 protein. The data show approximately 500,000 distinct CDR3 sequences, 16% seen once. This receptor was identified in a human donor in good health (CMV status not recorded). Some clones in this sample may be carry-over from other donors' samples. V is TRBV9 and J is TRBJ2-7; no clear D. The sample comprised CD8+ T cells from PBMCs. The CDR3 region has the DNA TGTGCCAGCAGCGTAATAGGAGAAGCCTACGAGCAGTACTTC. It specifies CASSVIGEAYEQYF.